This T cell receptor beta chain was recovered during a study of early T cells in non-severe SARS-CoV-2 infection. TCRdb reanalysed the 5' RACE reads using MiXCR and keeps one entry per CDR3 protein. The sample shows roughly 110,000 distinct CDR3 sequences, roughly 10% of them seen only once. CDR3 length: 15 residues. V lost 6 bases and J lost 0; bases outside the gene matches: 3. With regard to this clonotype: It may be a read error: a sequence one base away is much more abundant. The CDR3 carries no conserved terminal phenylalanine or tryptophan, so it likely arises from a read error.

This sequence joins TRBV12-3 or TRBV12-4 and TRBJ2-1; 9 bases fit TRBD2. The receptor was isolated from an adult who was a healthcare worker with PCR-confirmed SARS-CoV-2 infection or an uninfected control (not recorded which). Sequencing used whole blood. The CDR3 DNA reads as TGTGCCAGCAGCCATAGCGGGAGCTCCTACAATGAGCAGTTCATC. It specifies CASSHSGSSYNEQFI.